These T cell receptor beta chains were read from a single sample in a study of human T cells and chemical hapten exposure. TCRdb passed the RACE reads through MiXCR, listing each CDR3 protein once. The table includes approximately 320,000 distinct CDR3 sequences, around 5.5% detected once. Sequencing was performed on whole blood, taken in connection with sensitization to the hapten diphenylcyclopropenone (DPC). These receptors originate from a woman between 18 and 29 years old with alopecia areata. Some clones in this sample may be carry-over from other donors' samples. The CDR3 runs from the conserved cysteine through the conserved F or W. Each record gives: V gene, J gene, D gene, clone size, CDR3 protein, CDR3 DNA. D genes are given only for firm matches. Not all rows give a size; the values are once, few, many and, for expanded clones, a class.

>TRBV16|TRBJ1-4|-|many
CASSPDRRGLFF
TGTGCCAGCAGCCCCGATCGAAGGGGCCTTTTTTTT
>TRBV28|TRBJ2-1|TRBD2|-
CTSSGTSGRNEQFF
TGTACCTCCTCTGGGACTAGCGGCCGCAATGAGCAGTTCTTC
>TRBV3-1|TRBJ1-1|-|few
CASSPLAKKMAFF
TGTGCCAGCAGCCCGTTGGCCAAAAAGATGGCTTTCTTT
>TRBV4-2|TRBJ1-4|TRBD1|few
CASSKEGPGQGYDEKLFF
TGTGCCAGCAGCAAAGAGGGTCCGGGACAGGGTTACGATGAAAAACTGTTTTTT
>TRBV6-5|TRBJ1-6|-|many
CASKRFRINSPLHF
TGTGCCAGCAAACGGTTCAGGATTAATTCACCCCTCCACTTT
>TRBV12-3/TRBV12-4|TRBJ2-3|TRBD2|few
CASSFSAGGTDTQYF
TGTGCCAGCAGTTTCTCAGCGGGGGGAACAGATACGCAGTATTTT
>TRBV13|TRBJ1-5|TRBD1|many
CASSLHAGGVRPLVNQPQHF
TGTGCCAGCAGCTTACATGCAGGGGGCGTCCGCCCCCTCGTCAATCAGCCCCAGCATTTT
>TRBV20-1|TRBJ2-5|-|many
CSARGGLHQETQYF
TGCAGTGCTAGAGGAGGTCTCCACCAAGAGACCCAGTACTTC
>TRBV7-9|TRBJ1-2|-|-
CASSLESRVEGYTF
TGTGCCAGCAGCTTAGAATCCAGGGTAGAAGGCTACACCTTC
>TRBV9|TRBJ2-3|-|many
CASSGGDSLRTDTQYF
TGTGCCAGCAGCGGCGGGGACAGCCTCCGCACAGATACGCAGTATTTT
>TRBV29-1|TRBJ1-1|-|many
CSVVDFMNTEAFF
TGCAGCGTTGTCGATTTTATGAACACTGAAGCTTTCTTT
>TRBV20-1|TRBJ2-7|TRBD1|few
CSARVGQGAFEQYF
TGCAGTGCTAGGGTAGGACAGGGGGCCTTCGAGCAGTACTTC
>TRBV6-2/TRBV6-3|TRBJ2-2|-|few
CASSYVSTGELFF
TGTGCCAGCAGTTACGTCAGCACCGGGGAGCTGTTTTTT